This entry concerns a single TCR beta chain. The time point here: pretreatment peripheral blood. The sample is drawn from a study of PD-L1 blockade in urothelial cancer. Study-wide background: Beginning in about 2014, patients received atezolizumab, given as 1,200 mg intravenously every 3 weeks.

This CDR3 comprises 14 residues. Trimming shortened V by 6 bases and J by 2 bases, and 14 bases separated the two germline ends. Germline assignment: CDR1 SGHVS and CDR2 FQNEAQ. Sequencing was performed with immunoSEQ multiplex PCR; in TCRdb, only in-frame clones are kept and a portion is missing. The sample records more than 85,000 clones, roughly 91% being singletons. This sequence joins TRBV7-8 and TRBJ2-7; D perhaps matches TRBD1 (5 bases). The source was PBMCs, collected around atezolizumab (anti-PD-L1) treatment. This receptor was identified in a man aged 55-75 years with urothelial cancer. The CDR3 nucleotides are TGTGCCAGCAGTAAAGGACACCGTACCTACGAGCAGTACTTC. It is translated as CASSKGHRTYEQYF. The full variable domain, with the rest looked up from reference TRBV7-8 and TRBJ2-7, is GAGVSQSPRYKVAKRGQDVALRCDPISGHVSLFWYQQALGQGPEFLTYFQNEAQLDKSGLPSDRFFAERPEGSVSTLKIQRTQQEDSAVYLCASSKGHRTYEQYFGPGTRLTVT.